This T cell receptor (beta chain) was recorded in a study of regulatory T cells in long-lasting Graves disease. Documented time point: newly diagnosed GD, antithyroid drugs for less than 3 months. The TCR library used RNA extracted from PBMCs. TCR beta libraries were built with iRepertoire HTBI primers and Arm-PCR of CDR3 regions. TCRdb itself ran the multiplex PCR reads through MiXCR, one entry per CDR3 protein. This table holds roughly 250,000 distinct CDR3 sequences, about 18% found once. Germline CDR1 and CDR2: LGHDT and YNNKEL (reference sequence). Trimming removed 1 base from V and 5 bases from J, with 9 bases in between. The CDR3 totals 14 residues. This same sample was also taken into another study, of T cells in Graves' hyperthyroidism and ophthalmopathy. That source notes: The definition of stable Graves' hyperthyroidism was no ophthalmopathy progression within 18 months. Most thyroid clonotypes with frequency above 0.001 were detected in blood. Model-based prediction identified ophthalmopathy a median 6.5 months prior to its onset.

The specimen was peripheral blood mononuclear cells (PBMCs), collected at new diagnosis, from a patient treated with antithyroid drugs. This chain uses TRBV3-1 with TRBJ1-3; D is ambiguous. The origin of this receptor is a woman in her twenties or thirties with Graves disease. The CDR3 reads CASSQAGQRNTIYF. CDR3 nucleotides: TGTGCCAGCAGCCAAGCTGGGCAGCGAAACACCATATATTTT.